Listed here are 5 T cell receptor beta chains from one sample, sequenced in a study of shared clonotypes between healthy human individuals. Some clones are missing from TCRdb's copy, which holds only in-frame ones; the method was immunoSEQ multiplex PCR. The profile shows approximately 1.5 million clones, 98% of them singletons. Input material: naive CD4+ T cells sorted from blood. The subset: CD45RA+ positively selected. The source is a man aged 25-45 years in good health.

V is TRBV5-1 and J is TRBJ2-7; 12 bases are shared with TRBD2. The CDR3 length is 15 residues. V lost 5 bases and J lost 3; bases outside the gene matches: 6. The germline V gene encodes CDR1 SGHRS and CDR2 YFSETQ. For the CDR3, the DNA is TGCGCCAGCAGTTCACTAGCGGGAGGAAACTACGAGCAGTACTTC. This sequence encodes CASSSLAGGNYEQYF.

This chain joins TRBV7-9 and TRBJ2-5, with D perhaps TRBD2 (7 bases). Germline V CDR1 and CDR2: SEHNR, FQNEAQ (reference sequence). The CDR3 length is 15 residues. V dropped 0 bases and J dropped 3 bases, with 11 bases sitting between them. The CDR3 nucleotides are TGTGCCAGCAGCTTAGCGCGAGGGGGGGAAGAGACCCAGTACTTC. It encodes CASSLARGGEETQYF. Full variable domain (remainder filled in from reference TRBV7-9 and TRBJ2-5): DTGVSQNPRHKITKRGQNVTFRCDPISEHNRLYWYRQTLGQGPEFLTYFQNEAQLEKSRLLSDRFSAERPKGSFSTLEIQRTEQGDSAMYLCASSLARGGEETQYFGPGTRLLVL.

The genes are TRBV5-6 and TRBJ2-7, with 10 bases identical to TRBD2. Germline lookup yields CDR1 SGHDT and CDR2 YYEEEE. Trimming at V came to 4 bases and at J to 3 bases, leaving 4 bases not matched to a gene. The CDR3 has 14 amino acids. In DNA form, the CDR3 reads TGTGCCAGCAGCCACAGGACTAGCGGCTACGAGCAGTACTTC. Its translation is CASSHRTSGYEQYF.

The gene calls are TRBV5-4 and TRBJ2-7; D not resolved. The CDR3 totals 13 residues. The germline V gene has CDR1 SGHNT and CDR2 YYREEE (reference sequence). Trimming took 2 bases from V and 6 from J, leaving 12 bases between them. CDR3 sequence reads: CASSLGGLGEQYF. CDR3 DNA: TGTGCCAGCAGCTTAGGTGGGTTGGGCGAGCAGTACTTC.

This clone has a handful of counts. The CDR3 sequence: CASSQDLTFNYGYTF. CDR3 bases: TGTGCCAGCAGCCAAGATTTAACTTTCAACTATGGCTACACCTTC. The chain combines TRBV14 with TRBJ1-2, with no clear D. The CDR3 covers 15 residues. CDR1 and CDR2 from the germline V gene are SGHDN and FVKESK. Trimming cost V 0 bases and J 2 bases, with 10 bases left between them. Combining the CDR3 with reference TRBV14 and TRBJ1-2 gives the whole variable domain EAGVTQFPSHSVIEKGQTVTLRCDPISGHDNLYWYRRVMGKEIKFLLHFVKESKQDESGMPNNRFLAERTGGTYSTLKVQPAELEDSGVYFCASSQDLTFNYGYTFGSGTRLTVV.